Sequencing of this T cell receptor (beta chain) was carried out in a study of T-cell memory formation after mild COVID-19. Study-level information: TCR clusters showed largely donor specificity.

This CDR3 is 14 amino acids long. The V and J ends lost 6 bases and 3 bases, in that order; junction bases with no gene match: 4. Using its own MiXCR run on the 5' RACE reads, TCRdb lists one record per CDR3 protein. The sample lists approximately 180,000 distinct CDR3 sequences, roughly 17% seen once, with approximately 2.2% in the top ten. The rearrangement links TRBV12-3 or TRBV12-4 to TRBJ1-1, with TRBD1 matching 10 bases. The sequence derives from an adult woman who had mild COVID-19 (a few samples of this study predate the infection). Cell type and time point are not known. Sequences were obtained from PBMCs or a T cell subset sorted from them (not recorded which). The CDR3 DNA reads TGTGCCAGCAGCCGGGACAGGGGTTACACTGAAGCTTTCTTT. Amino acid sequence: CASSRDRGYTEAFF.